The rows below give T cell receptor beta chains drawn from one sample of a study of CD8 T cells in ankylosing spondylitis. TCRdb reanalysed the 5' RACE reads using MiXCR and keeps one entry per CDR3 protein. The data contain some 250,000 distinct CDR3 sequences, 9.5% to 12% of them singletons. The sample comprised blood, either unsorted or a sorted T cell fraction (not recorded which). These receptors were obtained from a male donor with ankylosing spondylitis or in good health (not recorded which). The CDR3 runs from the conserved cysteine through the conserved F or W. The order of the fields is clone size, V gene, D gene, J gene, CDR3 protein, CDR3 DNA. D genes are given only for firm matches. Some rows have no size entry. The others give once, few or many, or a class for an expanded clone.

>many|TRBV12-3/TRBV12-4|TRBD1|TRBJ2-7
CASKSRTGAEQYF
TGTGCCAGCAAATCCCGGACAGGGGCCGAGCAGTACTTC
>many|TRBV5-1|TRBD2|TRBJ2-3
CASSAAGLAGTDTQYF
TGCGCCAGCAGCGCCGCGGGACTAGCGGGCACAGATACGCAGTATTTT
>NA|TRBV6-1|TRBD1|TRBJ2-3
CASSLDRGADTQYF
TGTGCCAGCAGTCTTGACAGGGGGGCAGATACGCAGTATTTT
>NA|TRBV13|NA|TRBJ1-3
CASTVGRGLSGNTIYF
TGTGCCAGCACCGTTGGCAGGGGCCTCTCTGGAAACACCATATATTTT
>many|TRBV28|NA|TRBJ2-3
CASISSSGKADTQYF
TGTGCCAGCATAAGCTCGTCCGGGAAGGCAGATACGCAGTATTTT
>many|TRBV15|NA|TRBJ2-1
CATSRGDSGNNEQFF
TGTGCCACCAGCAGAGGAGACAGTGGAAACAATGAGCAGTTCTTC
>NA|TRBV20-1|NA|TRBJ2-1
CSARAGPLAGNEQFF
TGCAGTGCTAGAGCCGGGCCCCTGGCGGGCAATGAGCAGTTCTTC
>many|TRBV4-1|TRBD2|TRBJ2-1
CASSQDRGRAGNEQFF
TGCGCCAGCAGCCAAGATCGAGGGAGGGCCGGAAATGAGCAGTTCTTC
>many|TRBV5-1|NA|TRBJ1-2
CASSLISQGDGYTF
TGCGCCAGCAGCTTAATCTCTCAGGGTGATGGCTACACCTTC
>many|TRBV4-2|NA|TRBJ1-2
CASSQAGGYGYGYTF
TGTGCCAGCAGCCAAGCGGGGGGGTACGGCTATGGCTACACCTTC
>many|TRBV5-1|TRBD1|TRBJ2-7
CASSPGQGEYEQYF
TGCGCCAGCAGCCCGGGACAGGGAGAGTACGAGCAGTACTTC
>many|TRBV29-1|NA|TRBJ2-1
CSLTIRDASSYNEQFF
TGCAGCCTAACAATTAGAGACGCTTCCTCCTACAATGAGCAGTTCTTC
>few|TRBV3-1|NA|TRBJ2-7
CASSQDRQGGNEQYF
TGTGCCAGCAGCCAAGATCGTCAGGGGGGTAACGAGCAGTACTTC
>few|TRBV7-8|NA|TRBJ2-3
CASSRRTSYTDTQYF
TGTGCCAGCAGCAGGCGGACTTCGTACACAGATACGCAGTATTTT
>many|TRBV5-1|NA|TRBJ1-1
CASSLAQGNPEAFF
TGCGCCAGCAGCTTGGCGCAGGGGAATCCTGAAGCTTTCTTT
>many|TRBV12-3/TRBV12-4|NA|TRBJ1-6
CASSLLRGSYNSPLHF
TGTGCCAGCAGTTTACTCCGGGGCTCCTATAATTCACCCCTCCACTTT
>many|TRBV29-1|NA|TRBJ2-1
CSVEVASSYNEQFF
TGCAGCGTTGAAGTGGCCAGCTCCTACAATGAGCAGTTCTTC
>many|TRBV19|NA|TRBJ1-5
CASSSRSQPQHF
TGTGCCAGTAGTTCTCGGTCGCAGCCCCAGCATTTT
>many|TRBV5-1|TRBD1|TRBJ1-2
CASSAGQGARGYTF
TGCGCCAGCAGCGCAGGACAGGGGGCGCGTGGCTACACCTTC
>many|TRBV11-2|NA|TRBJ2-7
CASSHPRGGEETYEQYF
TGTGCCAGCAGCCACCCTAGGGGGGGTGAAGAGACCTACGAGCAGTACTTC
>many|TRBV20-1|NA|TRBJ2-3
CSARDRGEDTQYF
TGCAGTGCTAGAGATAGGGGAGAGGATACGCAGTATTTT
>many|TRBV3-1|NA|TRBJ1-3
CASSFSVPISGNTIYF
TGTGCCAGCAGCTTCTCAGTCCCTATCTCTGGAAACACCATATATTTT
>many|TRBV5-1|TRBD1|TRBJ2-7
CASSLTGAILYEQYF
TGCGCCAGCAGCTTGACAGGGGCGATACTCTACGAGCAGTACTTC
>many|TRBV29-1|TRBD1|TRBJ2-2
CSVAGQAHTGELFF
TGCAGCGTCGCAGGACAGGCCCACACCGGGGAGCTGTTTTTT
>few|TRBV20-1|TRBD2|TRBJ2-7
CSVQTSGGLSSYEQYF
TGCAGTGTTCAGACTAGCGGGGGGCTGAGCTCCTACGAGCAGTACTTC
>many|TRBV5-1|NA|TRBJ1-6
CASSAESSYNSPLHF
TGCGCCAGCAGCGCTGAGAGCTCCTATAATTCACCCCTCCACTTT
>NA|TRBV28|NA|TRBJ2-7
CASWSRESYEQYF
TGTGCCAGTTGGAGCAGGGAATCCTACGAGCAGTACTTC
>many|TRBV6-4|NA|TRBJ2-2
CASSDTNTGELFF
TGTGCCAGCAGTGACACGAACACCGGGGAGCTGTTTTTT
>NA|TRBV20-1|NA|TRBJ1-2
CSARPRPNYGYTF
TGCAGTGCTAGGCCGAGACCTAACTATGGCTACACCTTC
>many|TRBV20-1|TRBD2|TRBJ2-2
CSATSGRALSGELFF
TGCAGTGCTACTAGCGGGAGGGCCCTATCCGGGGAGCTGTTTTTT
>many|TRBV5-1|TRBD2|TRBJ2-7
CASSLTVAGESYEQYF
TGCGCCAGCAGCCTAACTGTAGCGGGAGAATCCTACGAGCAGTACTTC
>many|TRBV20-1|TRBD1|TRBJ1-1
CSEDRGSYTEAFF
TGCAGTGAGGACAGGGGGAGTTACACTGAAGCTTTCTTT
>few|TRBV14|TRBD2|TRBJ2-7
CASSQGASGSYEQYF
TGTGCCAGCAGCCAAGGGGCTAGCGGGAGCTACGAGCAGTACTTC
>many|TRBV12-3/TRBV12-4|NA|TRBJ2-1
CASSPKNQLGEQFF
TGTGCCAGCAGTCCCAAGAATCAGCTAGGTGAGCAGTTCTTC
>many|TRBV20-1|TRBD2|TRBJ2-7
CSARAWRGAGDSYEQYF
TGCAGTGCTAGAGCCTGGCGGGGAGCGGGAGATAGTTACGAGCAGTACTTC
>NA|TRBV20-1|NA|TRBJ2-1
CSARGAGWQFF
TGCAGTGCTAGAGGCGCGGGTTGGCAGTTCTTC
>many|TRBV10-3|TRBD2|TRBJ2-7
CAVQSLAVYEQYF
TGTGCCGTTCAATCACTAGCGGTCTACGAGCAGTACTTC
>many|TRBV7-6|TRBD1|TRBJ2-3
CASSLRQGSNSDTQYF
TGTGCCAGCAGCTTACGACAGGGGTCTAACTCAGATACGCAGTATTTT
>NA|TRBV5-1|TRBD2|TRBJ2-3
CASSPGRLAGASADTQYF
TGCGCCAGCAGCCCCGGAAGACTAGCGGGGGCCTCAGCAGATACGCAGTATTTT
>many|TRBV21-1|NA|TRBJ2-1
CASTIEGSGRPSYNEQFF
TGTGCCAGCACCATCGAGGGTAGCGGGAGGCCATCCTACAATGAGCAGTTCTTC
>few|TRBV20-1|TRBD1|TRBJ2-7
CSARGGTGGYEQYF
TGCAGTGCTAGAGGTGGGACAGGGGGCTACGAGCAGTACTTC
>many|TRBV7-8|NA|TRBJ2-7
CASSSTGAYEQYF
TGTGCCAGCAGCTCGACGGGAGCCTACGAGCAGTACTTC
>NA|TRBV5-1|TRBD1|TRBJ2-5
CASSSYRGPGIETQYF
TGCGCCAGCAGCTCATACAGGGGCCCCGGGATAGAGACCCAGTACTTC
>NA|TRBV23-1|TRBD1|TRBJ1-5
CAPKGGLYQPQHF
TGCGCCCCCAAAGGGGGCCTCTACCAGCCCCAGCATTTT
>many|TRBV5-8|NA|TRBJ1-5
CASSLRQTYSNQPQHF
TGTGCCAGCAGCTTGCGACAGACTTATAGCAATCAGCCCCAGCATTTT
>many|TRBV5-6|NA|TRBJ1-3
CASSLRTGNTIYF
TGTGCCAGCAGCCTGAGAACTGGAAACACCATATATTTT
>few|TRBV6-1|TRBD1|TRBJ2-1
CASSMDREDNEQFF
TGTGCCAGCAGTATGGACAGGGAAGACAATGAGCAGTTCTTC